A single sample is the source of the 2 T cell receptor beta chains below, sequenced in a study of human T cells and chemical hapten exposure. Indicated time point: healthy volunteer bleed at 2 weeks. Unfractionated whole blood yielded the extracted total RNA. TCRdb used MiXCR to reprocess the RACE reads, holding one entry per CDR3 protein. The sample lists 45,000 or so distinct CDR3 sequences; 3.5% to 5% were seen once. The sequencing sample was made of whole blood. These receptors all come from a human donor in good health. Some clones in this sample may be carry-over from other donors' samples.

This chain joins TRBV7-9 and TRBJ1-1; D is uncertain. This CDR3 is 12 amino acids long. CDR1 and CDR2 (germline): SEHNR, FQNEAQ (reference sequence). Trimming pared 5 bases from V and 11 bases from J, leaving 15 bases between. CDR3 bases: TGTGCCAGCAGCCCCTCACTGGTTGGCGCTTTCTTT. Its translation: CASSPSLVGAFF.

This clonotype was seen many times. This chain connects TRBV20-1 to TRBJ1-4, with 8 positions matching TRBD1. Trimming cost V 2 bases and J 13 bases; bases outside gene matches: 6. This CDR3 is 12 amino acids long. From germline, CDR1 is DFQATT and CDR2 SNEGSKA (reference sequence). The CDR3 loop is CSARKPGTGLFF. The DNA for the CDR3 is TGCAGTGCTAGAAAGCCCGGGACAGGACTGTTTTTT.